The 26 T cell receptor beta chains listed next were all sequenced from one sample in a study of response to subunit inactivated influenza vaccine. TCRdb recomputed calls from the RT-PCR reads with MiXCR, one row per CDR3 protein. The sample holds some 160,000 distinct CDR3 sequences, approximately 10% seen once. The sequenced sample was non-naive T cells sorted from PBMCs, obtained 45 days after vaccination. The receptors originated from a man over 45 who received an inactivated influenza vaccine.

This clonotype was counted a few times. The chain combines TRBV14 with TRBJ2-3; D possibly uses TRBD1 or TRBD2 (6 bases each). The ends were cut back, 5 bases at V and 10 bases at J, with 19 bases in the middle. The germline V gene encodes CDR1 SGHDN and CDR2 FVKESK. The CDR3 runs 14 residues. CDR3 loop: CASSKVGGPGPQYF. In nucleotides, the CDR3 is TGTGCCAGCAGCAAAGTCGGGGGCCCCGGACCGCAGTATTTT.

This clonotype showed up just a few times. V is TRBV29-1 and J is TRBJ2-3; D is unresolved. The germline V and J ends were trimmed by 6 bases and 0 bases, with 13 bases remaining between them. The CDR3 totals 14 residues. The germline gives CDR1 SQVTM, CDR2 ANQGSEA. In DNA, the CDR3 is TGCAGCGTCGCCGTGGTGAGCAGCACAGATACGCAGTATTTT. This encodes CSVAVVSSTDTQYF.

The chain recombines TRBV12-3 or TRBV12-4 with TRBJ2-7; TRBD2 matches 9 bases. The trim removed 6 bases at V and 2 bases at J, leaving 5 bases unmatched. The CDR3 is 14 amino acids. This chain's CDR3 is CASSPGGRAYEQYF. CDR3 nucleotide sequence: TGTGCCAGCAGCCCCGGCGGGAGGGCCTACGAGCAGTACTTC.

This clonotype was seen a handful of times. The chain combines TRBV6-1 with TRBJ2-2; TRBD1 agrees at 7 bases. CDR1 MNHNS and CDR2 SASEGT come from the germline V gene. This CDR3 spans 14 amino acids. Trimming cost V 8 bases and J 3 bases; bases outside gene matches: 6. Here the CDR3 reads CASQKQGDTGELFF. CDR3 nucleotides: TGTGCCAGCCAAAAGCAGGGGGACACCGGGGAGCTGTTTTTT.

The rearrangement links TRBV20-1 to TRBJ2-5; 8 nucleotides align to TRBD2. Germline CDR1 reads DFQATT; CDR2 reads SNEGSKA (reference sequence). The trim removed 0 bases at V and 5 bases at J, leaving 17 bases unmatched. The CDR3 consists of 18 residues. The chain's CDR3 is CSARDVAGLTGLEETQYF. The CDR3 region has the DNA TGCAGTGCTAGAGATGTAGCGGGGCTAACAGGGTTAGAGGAGACCCAGTACTTC.

The genes are TRBV6-5 and TRBJ1-1, with D uncertain. V lost 2 bases and J lost 1, with 8 bases in between. CDR1 is MNHEY, CDR2 SVGAGI, per germline. CDR3 length equals 14 residues. CDR3 nucleotide sequence: TGTGCCAGCAGTTACGGGGTGTCGAACACTGAAGCTTTCTTT. It translates to CASSYGVSNTEAFF.

This chain links TRBV20-1 with TRBJ1-6; 11 nucleotides line up with TRBD1. The germline V gene encodes CDR1 DFQATT and CDR2 SNEGSKA (reference sequence). V shed 6 bases and J 10 bases; nucleotides not matched to a gene: 11. The CDR3 spans 15 residues. The CDR3 here is CSAEPPGQGGSPLHF. The DNA of the CDR3 is TGCAGTGCGGAGCCCCCGGGACAGGGGGGCTCACCCCTCCACTTT.

Regarding this clonotype: Since a much larger clone is just one base distant, this may be a read error. V usage is TRBV28 and J usage is TRBJ2-7; D might be TRBD2 (6 bases). The CDR3 spans 12 residues. The V and J ends lost 5 bases and 5 bases respectively, with 10 bases between them. Germline values: CDR1 MDHEN, CDR2 SYDVKM. CDR3 coding DNA: TGTGCCAGCAGTCTTCCGGGGGACGAGCAGTACTTC. Its protein product is CASSLPGDEQYF.

The chain joins TRBV4-2 to TRBJ2-5, with 7 bases matching TRBD2. The CDR3 has 15 amino acids. Unmatched junction bases numbered 8, after V lost 3 bases and J lost 4 bases. CDR1 and CDR2 from the germline V gene are LGHNA and YNFKEQ. The CDR3 DNA sequence: TGTGCCAGCAGCCAGGGCCCTAGCGGTTTAGAGACCCAGTACTTC. Translated, it gives CASSQGPSGLETQYF.

The CDR3 DNA reads as TGTGCCAGCACCCAGGTTAGCAATCAGCCCCAGCATTTT. Translation: CASTQVSNQPQHF. The chain combines TRBV28 with TRBJ1-5; D remains ambiguous. Trimming pared 7 bases from V and 0 bases from J, leaving 7 bases between. The CDR3 contains 13 residues. CDR1 MDHEN and CDR2 SYDVKM come from the germline V gene. The full variable domain, with the rest looked up from reference TRBV28 and TRBJ1-5, is DVKVTQSSRYLVKRTGEKVFLECVQDMDHENMFWYRQDPGLGLRLIYFSYDVKMKEKGDIPEGYSVSREKKERFSLILESASTNQTSMYLCASTQVSNQPQHFGDGTRLSIL.

The chain joins TRBV7-6 to TRBJ1-1; no definite D call. Germline loops: CDR1 SGHVS, CDR2 FNYEAQ. This CDR3 is 16 amino acids long. V was shortened by 5 bases and J by 3 bases, with 19 bases between the two germline ends. In DNA form, the CDR3 reads TGTGCCAGCAGCGGATCCGTGGGCCTCAGCGACACTGAAGCTTTCTTT. Residues: CASSGSVGLSDTEAFF.

CDR3 region: CASRGTGGGTDTQYF. The DNA for the CDR3 is TGCGCCAGCAGGGGGACTGGCGGGGGCACAGATACGCAGTATTTT. This chain connects TRBV5-1 to TRBJ2-3; TRBD2 is a possible D gene (6 bases). The CDR3 covers 15 residues. Trimming removed 5 bases at V and 1 base at J, with 14 bases between. CDR1 and CDR2 (germline): SGHRS, YFSETQ.

This clonotype appeared many times. The rearrangement uses TRBV4-3 and TRBJ1-1; D gene uncertain. The CDR3 sequence is 15 residues long. Trimming removed 1 base from V and 3 bases from J, with 12 bases in between. Per germline, CDR1 LGHNA and CDR2 YSLEER. The chain's CDR3 is CASSQGSFGYTEAFF. The CDR3 DNA is TGCGCCAGCAGCCAAGGTTCATTCGGATACACTGAAGCTTTCTTT.

This clonotype was seen many times. The rearrangement joins TRBV12-3 or TRBV12-4 to TRBJ2-2, with 12 bases aligning to TRBD2. Trimming took 3 bases from V and 5 from J; bases not matched to a gene: 4. This CDR3 comprises 16 residues. The CDR3, as DNA: TGTGCCAGCAGTTTGGGGACTAGCGGGCGGACCGGGGAGCTGTTTTTT. It translates to CASSLGTSGRTGELFF.

This clonotype was counted only a few times. The V call is TRBV20-1, the J call TRBJ2-3, with D possibly called TRBD1 or TRBD2 (6 bases each). Germline V gene data show CDR1 as DFQATT and CDR2 as SNEGSKA (reference sequence). The CDR3 is made up of 15 amino acids. Trimming left V 3 bases short and J 6 bases short, with 19 bases between. CDR3 bases: TGCAGTGCTAGCCCCCCGGGGGCGGGACGGGATACGCAGTATTTT. Translated: CSASPPGAGRDTQYF.

The V gene is TRBV5-1, the J gene TRBJ2-7; TRBD1 matches 8 bases. Unmatched junction bases numbered 5, after V lost 6 bases and J lost 0 bases. The germline CDR1 and CDR2 sequences are SGHRS and YFSETQ. CDR3 length: 14 amino acids. For the CDR3, the DNA is TGCGCCAGCAACCCCGGACAGGGCTCCTACGAGCAGTACTTC. It is translated as CASNPGQGSYEQYF.

The chain employs TRBV28 and TRBJ2-1; weak D call: TRBD1 (5 bases). The germline V and J ends were trimmed by 8 bases and 4 bases, with 9 bases remaining between them. Germline V CDR1 and CDR2: MDHEN, SYDVKM. The CDR3 contains 12 residues. The CDR3: CASLRGYNEQFF. CDR3 nucleotides: TGTGCCAGCCTTAGGGGATACAATGAGCAGTTCTTC. Supplemented by reference TRBV28 and TRBJ2-1, the full variable domain reads DVKVTQSSRYLVKRTGEKVFLECVQDMDHENMFWYRQDPGLGLRLIYFSYDVKMKEKGDIPEGYSVSREKKERFSLILESASTNQTSMYLCASLRGYNEQFFGPGTRLTVL.

This clonotype was seen at least ten times. V and J are TRBV4-3 and TRBJ2-1, with TRBD2 identical over 7 bases. V lost 3 bases and J lost 0; bases outside the gene matches: 8. The V gene's germline CDR1 is LGHNA and CDR2 YSLEER. The length of the CDR3 is 17 residues. Here the CDR3 reads CASSHQWGGSSYNEQFF. The CDR3 DNA reads as TGCGCCAGCAGCCATCAGTGGGGCGGGAGCTCCTACAATGAGCAGTTCTTC.

For the CDR3, the DNA is TGTGCCAGCTCACCACCCTCAATGTACCAAGAGACCCAGTACTTC. It codes for CASSPPSMYQETQYF. V usage is TRBV18 and J usage is TRBJ2-5; no clear D. Germline CDR1 reads KGHSH; CDR2 reads LQKENI. CDR3 length: 15 residues. Trimming left V 0 bases short and J 0 bases short, with 8 bases between.

This clonotype came up a few times. The V gene is TRBV6-2 or TRBV6-3, the J gene TRBJ1-6; D might be TRBD1 (5 bases). This CDR3 is 16 amino acids long. V was shortened by 5 bases and J by 5 bases, with 16 bases between the two germline ends. Germline CDR1 is MNHEY and CDR2 is SVGEGT. This CDR3 reads CASSERDGSNNSPLHF. The DNA for the CDR3 is TGTGCCAGCAGTGAACGGGACGGAAGTAATAATTCACCCCTCCACTTT.

The gene calls are TRBV11-2 and TRBJ2-4; TRBD2 might be the D (5 bases). This CDR3 contains 13 residues. The germline gives CDR1 SGHAT, CDR2 FQNNGV. V dropped 3 bases and J dropped 5 bases, with 8 bases sitting between them. CDR3 bases: TGTGCCAGCAGCTTGACTACCGAAAACATTCAGTACTTC. Encoded protein: CASSLTTENIQYF.

This clonotype was found many times. V gene TRBV3-1 combines with J gene TRBJ1-5, with TRBD1 as a possible D gene (5 bases). V shed 0 bases and J shed 7 bases, with 13 bases lying between them. Germline V CDR1 and CDR2: LGHDT, YNNKEL (reference sequence). This CDR3 region has 15 residues. The CDR3 region is CASSQDGAVKQPQHF. The CDR3, as DNA: TGTGCCAGCAGCCAAGATGGGGCAGTAAAGCAGCCCCAGCATTTT.

This clonotype was counted ten times or more. V is TRBV20-1 and J is TRBJ2-5; 11 bases agree with TRBD2. The germline CDR1 and CDR2 sequences are DFQATT and SNEGSKA (reference sequence). CDR3 size: 13 residues. The V gene end was trimmed by 6 bases and the J gene end by 6 bases; junction bases not matched to a gene: 6. DNA for the CDR3: TGCAGTGCAGCTAGCGGGGGGCGTCAGACCCAGTACTTC. This codes for CSAASGGRQTQYF.

This chain uses TRBV20-1 with TRBJ1-4, with a tentative D call TRBD1 (6 bases). Trimming took 5 bases from V and 4 from J, leaving 11 bases between them. Germline CDR1 and CDR2: DFQATT and SNEGSKA (reference sequence). The CDR3 covers 13 residues. The chain's CDR3 is CSAEDSYNEKLFF. The CDR3 DNA follows: TGCAGTGCTGAGGACAGTTATAATGAAAAACTGTTTTTT.

The chain uses TRBV3-1 and TRBJ2-3; tentative D call: TRBD2 (5 bases). The V gene's germline CDR1 is LGHDT and CDR2 YNNKEL (reference sequence). This CDR3 comprises 13 residues. The V end was cut by 5 bases, the J end by 8 bases, with 14 bases between. The CDR3 DNA reads TGTGCCAGCAGCGACCGGCCCCGGGGTACGCAGTATTTT. Protein product: CASSDRPRGTQYF.

The chain recombines TRBV19 with TRBJ2-7, with a weak D call TRBD1 (6 bases). Germline lookup yields CDR1 LNHDA and CDR2 SQIVND (reference sequence). The CDR3 covers 14 residues. V was clipped by 5 bases and J by 2 bases, with 13 bases between them. The CDR3 nucleotides are TGTGCCAGTAGTGATGACAGGACCGCCTACGAGCAGTACTTC. Encoded protein: CASSDDRTAYEQYF.